This TCR beta chain came from a study of cytomegalovirus exposure and HLA in healthy donors. Points from the study as a whole: It was 164 TCR beta chains that were listed as cytomegalovirus-associated. Among TCR sequences, most were rare, though some public TCRs appeared in many donors.

The repertoire was sequenced with immunoSEQ multiplex PCR; TCRdb's copy has only in-frame clones and lacks some. This sample has roughly 52,000 clones; 90% to 95% occur once, and the top ten carry 1.5% to 2%. In regard to this clone: Its antigen is unidentified.

CDR1 LNHDA and CDR2 SQIVND come from the germline V gene (reference sequence). This CDR3 is built from 15 residues. Trimming removed 3 bases from V and 2 bases from J; junction bases left unmatched: 5. The donors were part of the approximately 130-subject validation cohort, which stood apart from the approximately 630-subject first cohort. The chain recombines TRBV19 with TRBJ2-7; TRBD2 aligns across 9 bases. The source material was PBMCs. This TCR was recovered from a woman between 18 and 29 years old in good health and CMV-seropositive. The CDR3 sequence is CASSIRSSGAYEQYF. Written as DNA, the CDR3 is TGTGCCAGTAGTATTAGGTCTAGCGGGGCCTACGAGCAGTACTTC.